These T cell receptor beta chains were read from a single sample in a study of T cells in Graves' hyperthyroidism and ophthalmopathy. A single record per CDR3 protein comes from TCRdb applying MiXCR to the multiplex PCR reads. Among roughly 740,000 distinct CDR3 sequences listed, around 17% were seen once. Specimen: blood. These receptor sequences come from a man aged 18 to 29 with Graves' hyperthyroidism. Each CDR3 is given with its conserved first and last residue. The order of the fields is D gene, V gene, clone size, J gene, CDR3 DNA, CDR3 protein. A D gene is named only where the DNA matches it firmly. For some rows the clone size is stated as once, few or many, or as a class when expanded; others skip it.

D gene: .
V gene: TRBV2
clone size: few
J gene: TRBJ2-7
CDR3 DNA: TGTGCCAGCGGTACCGGGGGTAACGACGAGCAGTACTTC
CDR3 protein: CASGTGGNDEQYF

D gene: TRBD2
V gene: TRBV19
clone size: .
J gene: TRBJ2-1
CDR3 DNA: TGTGCCAGTAGTGGGCGGGAGGGGAGCTCCTACAATGAGCAGTTCTTC
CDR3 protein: CASSGREGSSYNEQFF

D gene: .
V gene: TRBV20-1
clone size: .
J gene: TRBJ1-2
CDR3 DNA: TGCAGTGCTAGGGGGGACTCTAACTATGGCTACACCTTC
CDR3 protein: CSARGDSNYGYTF

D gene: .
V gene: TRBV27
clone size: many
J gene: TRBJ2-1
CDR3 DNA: TGTGCCAGCAGTTCTTACAGGGTTCGGAATGAGCAGTTCTTC
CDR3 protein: CASSSYRVRNEQFF

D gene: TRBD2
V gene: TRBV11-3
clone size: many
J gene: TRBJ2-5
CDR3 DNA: TGTGCCAGCAGCAACCAAGCGGGAGGCCAAGAGACCCAGTACTTC
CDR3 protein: CASSNQAGGQETQYF

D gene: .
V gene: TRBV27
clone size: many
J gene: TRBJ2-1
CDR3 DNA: TGTGCCAGCAGTTCCCCCCGACAGGCTGGCGAAGCGGAGCAGTTCTTC
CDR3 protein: CASSSPRQAGEAEQFF

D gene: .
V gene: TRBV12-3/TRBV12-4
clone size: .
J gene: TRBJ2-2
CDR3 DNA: TGTGCCAGCAGTTTCGGGACGGCCTTGCGGGAGCTGTTTTTT
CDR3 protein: CASSFGTALRELFF

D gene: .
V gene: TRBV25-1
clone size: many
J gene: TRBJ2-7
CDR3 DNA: TGTGCCAGCAGTGAATGGGGCGTAGGCGAGCAGTACTTC
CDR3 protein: CASSEWGVGEQYF

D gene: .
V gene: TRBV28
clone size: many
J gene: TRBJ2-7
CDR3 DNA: TGTGCCAGCAGTTTCCACAGGGCCTCCTACGAGCAGTACTTC
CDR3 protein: CASSFHRASYEQYF

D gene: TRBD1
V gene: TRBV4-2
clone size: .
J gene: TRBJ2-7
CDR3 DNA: TGTGCCAGCAGCCAAGACGACAGGGCGGCATACGAGCAGTACTTC
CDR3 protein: CASSQDDRAAYEQYF

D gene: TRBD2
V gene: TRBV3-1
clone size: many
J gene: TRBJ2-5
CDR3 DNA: TGTGCCAGCAGCCACCCGGGGGCTAGCGGGAGGTTGGAGGAGACCCAGTACTTC
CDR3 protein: CASSHPGASGRLEETQYF

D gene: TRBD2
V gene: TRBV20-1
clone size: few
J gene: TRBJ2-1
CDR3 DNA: TGCAGTGCTGACCTTTCGGGAGGACCCTACAATGAGCAGTTCTTC
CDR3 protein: CSADLSGGPYNEQFF

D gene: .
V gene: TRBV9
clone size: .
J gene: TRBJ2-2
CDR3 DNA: TGTGCCAGCAGCGTAGAGACTACATACACCGGGGAGCTGTTTTTT
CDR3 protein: CASSVETTYTGELFF

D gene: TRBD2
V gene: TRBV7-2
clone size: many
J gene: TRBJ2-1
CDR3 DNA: TGTGCCAGCAGCATACCGGGGACTAGCGGGATCAGGAATGAGCAGTTCTTC
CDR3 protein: CASSIPGTSGIRNEQFF

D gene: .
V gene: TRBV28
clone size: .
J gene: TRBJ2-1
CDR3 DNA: TGTGCCAGCAGTTTATTCGGGACCGCTCCCTACAATGAGCAGTTCTTC
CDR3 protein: CASSLFGTAPYNEQFF

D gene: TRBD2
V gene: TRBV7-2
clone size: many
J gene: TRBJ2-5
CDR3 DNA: TGTGCCAGCAGCCCGGGGTGGCTAGCGGAAGAGACCCAGTACTTC
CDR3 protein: CASSPGWLAEETQYF

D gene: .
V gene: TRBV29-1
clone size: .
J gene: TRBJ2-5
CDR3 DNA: TGCAGCGTTGTTGGCGGAGCTCAAGAGACCCAGTACTTC
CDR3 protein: CSVVGGAQETQYF

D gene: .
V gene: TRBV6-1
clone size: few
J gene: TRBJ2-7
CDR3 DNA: TGTGCCAGCGCGCCGGGATACGACGAGCAGTACTTC
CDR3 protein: CASAPGYDEQYF

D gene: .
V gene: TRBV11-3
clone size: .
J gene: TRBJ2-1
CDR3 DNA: TGTGCCAGCAGCCTCAGTCGGCGGCATGAGCAGTTCTTC
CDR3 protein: CASSLSRRHEQFF

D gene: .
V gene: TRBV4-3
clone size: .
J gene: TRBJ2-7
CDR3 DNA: TGCGCCAGCAGCCAAGATAGGGGGACTCTAAGCTCCTACGAGCAGTACTTC
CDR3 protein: CASSQDRGTLSSYEQYF

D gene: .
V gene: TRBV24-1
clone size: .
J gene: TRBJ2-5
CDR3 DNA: TGTGCCACCAGTGACTCTAGTACGTCGGAGACCCAGTACTTC
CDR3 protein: CATSDSSTSETQYF

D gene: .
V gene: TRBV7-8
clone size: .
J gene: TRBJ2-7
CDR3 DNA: TGTGCCAGCAGCCAGACTAGGAACTACGAGCAGTACTTC
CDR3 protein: CASSQTRNYEQYF

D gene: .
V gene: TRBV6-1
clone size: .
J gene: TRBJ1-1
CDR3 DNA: TGTGCCAGCAGAAAAGACAGACCGAACACTGAAGCTTTCTTT
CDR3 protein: CASRKDRPNTEAFF

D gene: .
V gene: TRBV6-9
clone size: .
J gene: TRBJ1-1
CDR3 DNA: TGTGCCAGCAGGTATCTCCGGGGACAAGGGAACACTGAAGCTTTCTTT
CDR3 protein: CASRYLRGQGNTEAFF

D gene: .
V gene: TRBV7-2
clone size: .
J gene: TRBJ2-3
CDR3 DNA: TGTGCCAGCAGCTTTCGACACCCCACAGATACGCAGTATTTT
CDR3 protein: CASSFRHPTDTQYF

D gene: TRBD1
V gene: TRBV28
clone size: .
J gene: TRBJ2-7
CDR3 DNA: TGTGCCAGCAGTACCCCCGGGACAGGTGGTAACGAGCAGTACTTC
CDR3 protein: CASSTPGTGGNEQYF

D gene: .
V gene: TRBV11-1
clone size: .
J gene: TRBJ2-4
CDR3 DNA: TGTGCCAGCAGCTCCCTCCTGGGGGGAGGTGTGAACATTCAGTACTTC
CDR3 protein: CASSSLLGGGVNIQYF

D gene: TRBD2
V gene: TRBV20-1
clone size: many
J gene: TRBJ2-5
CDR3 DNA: TGCAGTGCTAGAGACAGACTAGCGGGAGTGAGGGAGACCCAGTACTTC
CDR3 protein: CSARDRLAGVRETQYF

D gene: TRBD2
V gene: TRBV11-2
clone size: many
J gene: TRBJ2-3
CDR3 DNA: TGTGCCAGCAGCTTAGAAGGGACTAGCTGGGATACGCAGTATTTT
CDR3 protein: CASSLEGTSWDTQYF

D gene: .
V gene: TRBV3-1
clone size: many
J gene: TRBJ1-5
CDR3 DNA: TGTGCCAGCAGCCAAGGGGGGGGGACAAGTCAGCCCCAGCATTTT
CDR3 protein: CASSQGGGTSQPQHF

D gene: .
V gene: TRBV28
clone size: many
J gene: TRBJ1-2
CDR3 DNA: TGTGCCAGCAGTTTCCTGGACAGTTCCTATGGCTACACCTTC
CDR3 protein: CASSFLDSSYGYTF

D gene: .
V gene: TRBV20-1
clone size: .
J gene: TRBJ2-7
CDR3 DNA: TGCAGTGCTAGATGGACAGCCGGGACCGGTTACGAGCAGTACTTC
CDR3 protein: CSARWTAGTGYEQYF

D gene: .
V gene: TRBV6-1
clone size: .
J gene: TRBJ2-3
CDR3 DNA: TGTGCCAGCAGTGGCAACAGGGCCACCGGCACAGATACGCAGTATTTT
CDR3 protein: CASSGNRATGTDTQYF

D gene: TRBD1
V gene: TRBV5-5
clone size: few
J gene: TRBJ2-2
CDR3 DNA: TGTGCCAGCATTCTTCGACAGGGTTACACCGGGGAGCTGTTTTTT
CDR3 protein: CASILRQGYTGELFF

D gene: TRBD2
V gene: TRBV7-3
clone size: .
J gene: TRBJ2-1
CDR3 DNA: TGTGCCAGCAGCTTAATGGCTAGCGGGGGCCCTGAGCAGTTCTTC
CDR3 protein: CASSLMASGGPEQFF

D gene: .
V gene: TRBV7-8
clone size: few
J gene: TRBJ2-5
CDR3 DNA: TGTGCCAGCAGCTCCCTTCCGGAGACCCAGTACTTC
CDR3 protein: CASSSLPETQYF

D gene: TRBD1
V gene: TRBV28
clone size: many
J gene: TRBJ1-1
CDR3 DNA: TGTGCCAGCAGAAAGACAGGGGCGAGGATCCTAATGAACACTGAAGCTTTCTTT
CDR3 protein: CASRKTGARILMNTEAFF

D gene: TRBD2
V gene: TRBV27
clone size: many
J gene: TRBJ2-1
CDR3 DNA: TGTGCCAGCAGTTTAATAGCGGGGAGCTCCTACAATGAGCAGTTCTTC
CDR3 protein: CASSLIAGSSYNEQFF

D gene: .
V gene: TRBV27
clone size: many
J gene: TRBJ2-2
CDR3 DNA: TGTGCCAGCAGTTTATGGTCAGGGGGGGACACCGGGGAGCTGTTTTTT
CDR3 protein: CASSLWSGGDTGELFF

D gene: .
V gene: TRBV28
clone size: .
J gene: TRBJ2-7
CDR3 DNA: TGTGCCAGCAGTTTTGACCGCGAGCAGTACTTC
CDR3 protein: CASSFDREQYF

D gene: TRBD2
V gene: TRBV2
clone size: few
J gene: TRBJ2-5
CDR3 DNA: TGTGCCAGCAGTCGGAGTAGCGGGAGGGCCGGGGAGACCCAGTACTTC
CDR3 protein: CASSRSSGRAGETQYF

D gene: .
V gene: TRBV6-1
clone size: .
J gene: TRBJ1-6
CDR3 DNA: TGTGCCAGCAGGGGCGGAAATTCACCCCTCCACTTT
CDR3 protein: CASRGGNSPLHF

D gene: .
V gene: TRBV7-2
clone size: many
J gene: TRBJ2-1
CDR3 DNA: TGTGCCAGCAGCTTAACGGAATCTCCCTACAATGAGCAGTTCTTC
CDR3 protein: CASSLTESPYNEQFF

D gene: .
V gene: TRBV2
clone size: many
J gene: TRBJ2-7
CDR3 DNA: TGTGCCAGCAGCCGGACTTCGACACTGACCTACGAGCAGTACTTC
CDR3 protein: CASSRTSTLTYEQYF

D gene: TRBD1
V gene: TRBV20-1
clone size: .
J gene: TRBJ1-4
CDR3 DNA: TGCAGTGCTAGTCCCCTGGACAGGGCAACTAATGAAAAACTGTTTTTT
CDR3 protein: CSASPLDRATNEKLFF

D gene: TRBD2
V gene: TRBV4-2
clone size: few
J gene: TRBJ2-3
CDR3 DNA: TGTGCCAGCAGCCAAGGCTCTAGCGGGAGGGCCCTCGGAGATACGCAGTATTTT
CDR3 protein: CASSQGSSGRALGDTQYF

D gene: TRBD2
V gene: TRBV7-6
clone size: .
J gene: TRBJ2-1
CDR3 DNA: TGTGCCAGCAGCTTCGGGACTACAGGCAATGAGCAGTTCTTC
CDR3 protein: CASSFGTTGNEQFF

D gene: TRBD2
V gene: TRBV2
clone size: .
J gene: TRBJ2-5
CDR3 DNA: TGTGCCAGCAGTGAACTAGCGGGAGGGACAGAGACCCAGTACTTC
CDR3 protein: CASSELAGGTETQYF

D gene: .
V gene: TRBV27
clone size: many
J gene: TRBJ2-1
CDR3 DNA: TGTGCCAGCAGTCCCCACTCGACAGTCAATGAGCAGTTCTTC
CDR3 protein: CASSPHSTVNEQFF

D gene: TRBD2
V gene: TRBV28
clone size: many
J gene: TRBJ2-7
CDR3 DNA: TGTGCCAGCAGCGGGAGGACAACCTACGAGCAGTACTTC
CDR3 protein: CASSGRTTYEQYF

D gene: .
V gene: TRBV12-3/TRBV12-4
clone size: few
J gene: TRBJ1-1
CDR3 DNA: TGTGCCAGCAGTTTAGCTCGACAGCTGAACACTGAAGCTTTCTTT
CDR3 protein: CASSLARQLNTEAFF

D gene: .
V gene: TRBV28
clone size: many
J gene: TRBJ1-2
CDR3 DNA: TGTGCCACCTCAATCCAGGGACCTCGCGTCTACACCTTC
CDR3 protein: CATSIQGPRVYTF

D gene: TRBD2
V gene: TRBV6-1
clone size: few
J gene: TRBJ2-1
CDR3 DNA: TGTGCCAGCAGGACTAGCGGGGCGTTGGATGAGCAGTTCTTC
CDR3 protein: CASRTSGALDEQFF

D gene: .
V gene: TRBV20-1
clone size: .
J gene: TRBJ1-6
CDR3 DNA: TGCAGTGCTAGTTGGGGGGATTCACCCCTCCACTTT
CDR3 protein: CSASWGDSPLHF

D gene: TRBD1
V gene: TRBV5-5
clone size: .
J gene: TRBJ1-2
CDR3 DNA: TGTGCCAGCAGGCCCGAGCAGGGGGAGTATGGCTACACCTTC
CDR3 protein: CASRPEQGEYGYTF

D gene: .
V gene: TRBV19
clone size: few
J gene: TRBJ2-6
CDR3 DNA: TGTGCCAGTAGTATTCACCTTTTCTGGGTCTCTATCTCTGGGGCCAACGTCCTGACTTTC
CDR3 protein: CASSIHLFWVSISGANVLTF

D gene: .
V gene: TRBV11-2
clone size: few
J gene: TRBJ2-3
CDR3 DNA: TGTGCCAGCAGCCCAGCGCTGGGCTCCTGGGGTACAGATACGCAGTATTTT
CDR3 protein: CASSPALGSWGTDTQYF

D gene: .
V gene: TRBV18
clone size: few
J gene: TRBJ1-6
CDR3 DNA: TGTGCCAGCTCACCACCAGGGGCAAGGGGAAATTCACCCCTCCACTTT
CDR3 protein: CASSPPGARGNSPLHF